Each of the 13 T cell receptor beta chains below was sequenced from the same sample in a study of blood T cell repertoires in COVID-19. The protocol was immunoSEQ multiplex PCR, while the TCRdb copy is restricted to in-frame clones and leaves out a portion. The sample records 80,000 to 95,000 clones, about 87% being singletons. The sequenced sample was peripheral blood. These receptors were taken from a human donor in a cohort sampled during active COVID-19.

The rearrangement uses TRBV18 and TRBJ2-1, with D maybe TRBD1 (6 bases). CDR1 and CDR2 (germline): KGHSH, LQKENI. CDR3 size: 15 residues. V lost 1 base, J lost 0 bases, and 7 bases lay in between. The CDR3 reads CASSPLGASYNEQFF. In nucleotides, the CDR3 is TGTGCCAGCTCACCACTGGGGGCCTCCTACAATGAGCAGTTCTTC.

The V and J genes are TRBV5-1 and TRBJ2-5; TRBD1 matches at 10 bases. CDR1 is SGHRS, CDR2 YFSETQ, per germline. The V gene end was trimmed by 3 bases and the J gene end by 5 bases; junction bases not matched to a gene: 7. CDR3 length equals 15 residues. This CDR3 reads CASSSRTGGRETQYF. Here the CDR3 DNA reads TGCGCCAGCAGCTCCCGGACAGGGGGGAGGGAGACCCAGTACTTC.

Only a few counts were recorded for this clone. This sequence joins TRBV27 and TRBJ1-6, with D possibly being TRBD1 (6 bases). Germline V CDR1 and CDR2: MNHEY, SMNVEV (reference sequence). The CDR3 has 12 amino acids. Trimming removed 5 bases from V and 13 bases from J, with 12 bases in between. This CDR3 is CASSPGGRPLHF. The DNA for the CDR3 is TGTGCCAGCAGTCCGGGGGGGCGGCCCCTCCACTTT.

This rearrangement joins TRBV20-1 to TRBJ2-7; 11 bases agree with TRBD2. CDR1 DFQATT and CDR2 SNEGSKA come from the germline V gene (reference sequence). V shed 3 bases, J shed 4 bases, and the junction held 14 bases outside the gene matches. There are 17 residues in the CDR3. The CDR3 nucleotides read TGCAGTGCTAGTCCTACCTCTCGGACTAGCGGGCTTTACGAGCAGTACTTC. It encodes CSASPTSRTSGLYEQYF.

V is TRBV28 and J is TRBJ2-1, with TRBD2 identical over 10 bases. The CDR3 is made up of 15 amino acids. V was clipped by 1 base and J by 6 bases; unmatched bases: 3. From germline, CDR1 is MDHEN and CDR2 SYDVKM. The chain's CDR3 is CASSLSSGGANEQFF. For the CDR3, the DNA is TGTGCCAGCAGTTTATCCAGCGGGGGGGCCAATGAGCAGTTCTTC.

The J gene is TRBJ1-2, the V gene TRBV19, with D maybe TRBD1 (5 bases). CDR3 size: 16 residues. V lost 11 bases and J 0 bases, leaving 22 bases between the germline ends. Germline CDR1 LNHDA, CDR2 SQIVND (reference sequence). CDR3 amino acids: CADARRPGGTNYGYTF. In DNA form, the CDR3 reads TGTGCCGACGCGCGCCGGCCGGGGGGGACTAACTATGGCTACACCTTC.

The chain couples TRBV15 to TRBJ1-5, with D perhaps matching TRBD1 (5 bases). This CDR3 region has 14 residues. CDR1 is LNHNV and CDR2 is YYDKDF in the germline V gene (reference sequence). The ends were cut back, 8 bases at V and 6 bases at J, with 17 bases in the middle. In DNA form, the CDR3 reads TGTGCCACCGGACGGGAGCAGGGAATTCAGCCCCAGCATTTT. Translated: CATGREQGIQPQHF.

This chain uses TRBV3-1 (or the pseudogene TRBV3-2) with TRBJ1-6, with unresolved D. This CDR3 comprises 14 residues. Germline loops: CDR1 LGHDT, CDR2 YNNKEL (reference sequence). V lost 1 base to trimming and J lost 10 bases, with 11 bases between them. The CDR3 here is CASSQVEGRSPLHF. DNA for the CDR3: TGTGCCAGCAGCCAAGTTGAGGGAAGATCACCCCTCCACTTT.

V and J are TRBV7-9 and TRBJ2-7; 10 nucleotides line up with TRBD2. The trim removed 7 bases at V and 5 bases at J, leaving 5 bases unmatched. CDR3 length equals 13 residues. CDR1 SEHNR and CDR2 FQNEAQ come from the germline V gene (reference sequence). The CDR3 sequence: CASNLAGANEQYF. DNA of the CDR3: TGTGCCAGCAACCTAGCGGGGGCAAACGAGCAGTACTTC.

This chain's CDR3 is CASSLPGGAYGYTF. The DNA for the CDR3 is TGTGCCAGCAGCTTGCCAGGGGGCGCGTATGGCTACACCTTC. V gene TRBV7-2 combines with J gene TRBJ1-2, with 8 bases identical to TRBD1. Losses at the gene ends were 3 bases for V and 5 bases for J; bases not matched to a gene: 5. The germline V gene has CDR1 SGHTA and CDR2 FQGNSA. The CDR3 runs to 14 residues. Looking up the rest from reference TRBV7-2 and TRBJ1-2 gives the full variable domain: GAGVSQSPSNKVTEKGKDVELRCDPISGHTALYWYRQSLGQGLEFLIYFQGNSAPDKSGLPSDRFSAERTGGSVSTLTIQRTQQEDSAVYLCASSLPGGAYGYTFGSGTRLTVV.

This rearrangement joins TRBV19 to TRBJ2-3, with a weak D call TRBD2 (6 bases). Looked up from germline, CDR1 is LNHDA and CDR2 is SQIVND (reference sequence). The CDR3 sequence is 15 residues long. Deletions cut 5 bases from V and 2 bases from J, with 14 bases between. The CDR3 nucleotides are TGTGCCAGTAGTGGAGGGTTTTCCACCACAGATACGCAGTATTTT. Amino acids: CASSGGFSTTDTQYF.

V gene TRBV5-6 combines with J gene TRBJ1-2; D unresolved. The CDR3 consists of 14 residues. Trimming stripped 0 bases from V and 7 bases from J, with 13 bases between. Germline loops: CDR1 SGHDT, CDR2 YYEEEE. This CDR3 is CASSLAGVTRGYTF. The CDR3 region has the DNA TGTGCCAGCAGCTTGGCCGGGGTGACGCGTGGCTACACCTTC.

This chain uses TRBV27 with TRBJ1-1; a possible D gene is TRBD1 (5 bases). This CDR3 has 14 amino acids. Trimming removed 6 bases at V and 1 base at J, with 12 bases between. In germline, CDR1 is MNHEY, CDR2 SMNVEV (reference sequence). For the CDR3, the DNA is TGTGCCAGCAGCGTGCGGGGGGGGAACACTGAAGCTTTCTTT. This codes for CASSVRGGNTEAFF.